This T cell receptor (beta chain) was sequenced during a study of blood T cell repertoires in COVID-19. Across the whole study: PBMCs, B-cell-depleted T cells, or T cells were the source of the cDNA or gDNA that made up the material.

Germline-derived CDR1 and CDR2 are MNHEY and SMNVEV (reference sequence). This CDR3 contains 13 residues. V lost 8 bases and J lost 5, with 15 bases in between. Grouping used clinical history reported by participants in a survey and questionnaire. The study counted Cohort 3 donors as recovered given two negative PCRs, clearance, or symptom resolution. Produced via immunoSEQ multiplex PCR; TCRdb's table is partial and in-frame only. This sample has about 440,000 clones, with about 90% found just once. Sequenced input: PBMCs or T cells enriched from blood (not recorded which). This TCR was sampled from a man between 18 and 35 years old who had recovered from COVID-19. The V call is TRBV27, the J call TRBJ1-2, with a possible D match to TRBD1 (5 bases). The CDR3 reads CASAVGAWYGYTF. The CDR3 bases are TGTGCCAGCGCGGTAGGGGCTTGGTATGGCTACACCTTC.